The 29 T cell receptor beta chains in this list originate from one sample, sequenced in a study of radiotherapy plus CTLA-4 blockade in lung cancer. The table came from immunoSEQ multiplex PCR; TCRdb's copy has only in-frame clones and leaves some out. The sample has some 66,000 clones; over 75% are singletons. The sample consisted of peripheral blood, taken from a patient treated with radiotherapy plus ipilimumab. Every receptor here comes from a human donor with non-small cell lung cancer who had a partial response to radiotherapy plus ipilimumab.

The V call is TRBV6-1, the J call TRBJ2-5, with no clear D. The CDR3 loop spans 12 amino acids. Germline V gene sequence: CDR1 MNHNS, CDR2 SASEGT. V was shortened by 8 bases and J by 0 bases, with 7 bases between the two germline ends. The CDR3 loop reads CASDRYQETQYF. DNA of the CDR3: TGTGCCAGCGATCGGTACCAAGAGACCCAGTACTTC.

The rearrangement uses TRBV18 and TRBJ2-4, with 11 nucleotides matching TRBD2. Germline V CDR1 and CDR2: KGHSH, LQKENI. The J segment lost 3 bases and the V segment lost 5 bases, leaving 6 bases of the junction unmatched. This CDR3 is built from 16 residues. CDR3 nucleotides: TGTGCCAGCTCAGAAAGCCTAGCGGGGGGCAAAAACATTCAGTACTTC. It specifies CASSESLAGGKNIQYF.

This rearrangement joins TRBV18 to TRBJ2-5, with TRBD1 matching over 7 bases. The CDR3 is 15 residues long. Germline CDR1 and CDR2: KGHSH and LQKENI. Trimming took 5 bases from V and 4 from J; bases not matched to a gene: 10. The chain's CDR3 is CASSVTGAFGETQYF. CDR3 DNA sequence: TGTGCCAGCTCAGTCACAGGGGCCTTCGGAGAGACCCAGTACTTC. The variable domain in full, completed from reference TRBV18 and TRBJ2-5, reads NAGVMQNPRHLVRRRGQEARLRCSPMKGHSHVYWYRQLPEEGLKFMVYLQKENIIDESGMPKERFSAEFPKEGPSILRIQQVVRGDSAAYFCASSVTGAFGETQYFGPGTRLLVL.

The sample holds a few counts of this clone. The rearrangement links TRBV18 to TRBJ2-4; no clear D gene. The CDR3 consists of 17 residues. Germline-derived CDR1 and CDR2 are KGHSH and LQKENI. Trimming removed 0 bases at V and 6 bases at J, with 18 bases between. The CDR3 DNA is TGTGCCAGCTCACCACCACTGATGGTTGACAAATCAAACATTCAGTACTTC. This codes for CASSPPLMVDKSNIQYF.

The rearrangement joins TRBV5-6 to TRBJ1-4; 7 nucleotides align to TRBD1. V lost 0 bases and J lost 0; bases outside the gene matches: 8. Germline V gene sequence: CDR1 SGHDT, CDR2 YYEEEE. The CDR3 runs to 18 residues. CDR3 sequence reads: CASSLGVGQTATNEKLFF. CDR3 in DNA: TGTGCCAGCAGCTTGGGAGTGGGACAGACTGCAACTAATGAAAAACTGTTTTTT.

J is TRBJ2-7 and V is TRBV11-2, with TRBD1 matching 8 bases. The CDR3 has 18 amino acids. Germline lookup yields CDR1 SGHAT and CDR2 FQNNGV. V was clipped by 1 base and J by 5 bases; unmatched bases: 16. CDR3 coding DNA: TGTGCCAGCAGCTTAGCTGGTTCTGGTACAGGGGGGTGGAACGAGCAGTACTTC. This codes for CASSLAGSGTGGWNEQYF. The full variable domain, with the rest looked up from reference TRBV11-2 and TRBJ2-7, is EAGVAQSPRYKIIEKRQSVAFWCNPISGHATLYWYQQILGQGPKLLIQFQNNGVVDDSQLPKDRFSAERLKGVDSTLKIQPAKLEDSAVYLCASSLAGSGTGGWNEQYFGPGTRLTVT.

The chain couples TRBV7-9 to TRBJ2-7; no clear D gene. CDR3 length: 14 residues. Germline V lookup: CDR1 SEHNR, CDR2 FQNEAQ (reference sequence). Trimming left V 5 bases short and J 3 bases short, with 14 bases between. CDR3 sequence (DNA): TGTGCCAGCAGCCCTACTGTCGTTGACTACGAGCAGTACTTC. This codes for CASSPTVVDYEQYF. Together with reference TRBV7-9 and TRBJ2-7, the CDR3 gives the full variable domain: DTGVSQNPRHKITKRGQNVTFRCDPISEHNRLYWYRQTLGQGPEFLTYFQNEAQLEKSRLLSDRFSAERPKGSFSTLEIQRTEQGDSAMYLCASSPTVVDYEQYFGPGTRLTVT.

The J gene is TRBJ2-1, the V gene TRBV5-1; 9 bases fit TRBD2. The junction had 4 bases not matched to a gene; V was cut back by 0 bases and J by 6 bases. Looked up from germline, CDR1 is SGHRS and CDR2 is YFSETQ. The CDR3 is 15 residues long. The CDR3 region has the DNA TGCGCCAGCAGCTTGGCCCCTAGCGGGGTCAATGAGCAGTTCTTC. Its translation: CASSLAPSGVNEQFF.

This clone was recorded only once. The chain is built from TRBV6-1 and TRBJ1-4; D is perhaps TRBD1 (5 bases). The V gene lost 3 bases and the J gene lost 7 bases, with 24 bases spanning the gap. This CDR3 region has 18 residues. CDR1 and CDR2 (germline): MNHNS, SASEGT. The CDR3 region is CASSDSISGGTRLEKLFF. The CDR3 DNA reads TGTGCCAGCAGTGATTCCATAAGCGGCGGGACCCGCCTTGAAAAACTGTTTTTT.

The rearrangement joins TRBV6-5 to TRBJ1-1; perhaps TRBD1 as D (6 bases). The CDR3 is made up of 15 amino acids. V lost 6 bases and J lost 7, with 21 bases in between. Germline CDR1 and CDR2: MNHEY and SVGAGI. DNA of the CDR3: TGTGCCAGCAGGCCCTACCGGGACAAACGCCTTGAAGCTTTCTTT. This gives the protein CASRPYRDKRLEAFF.

J is TRBJ1-2 and V is TRBV2; 7 nucleotides align to TRBD1. Germline CDR1 is SNHLY and CDR2 is FYNNEI. V gave up 4 bases and J gave up 4 bases; unmatched junction bases: 6. This CDR3 contains 14 residues. This CDR3 is CASSGDRVVYGYTF. CDR3 DNA sequence: TGTGCCAGCAGTGGTGACAGGGTGGTCTATGGCTACACCTTC.

This chain links TRBV5-1 with TRBJ1-4; D is possibly TRBD1 (6 bases). The CDR3 spans 17 residues. The germline V gene encodes CDR1 SGHRS and CDR2 YFSETQ. Trimming took 0 bases from V and 4 from J, leaving 16 bases between them. CDR3 bases: TGCGCCAGCAGCTTGGACCCCCCGGGACAAGATAATGAAAAACTGTTTTTT. As protein: CASSLDPPGQDNEKLFF.

This chain joins TRBV7-3 and TRBJ1-1; the match to TRBD1 covers 8 bases. Per the germline V gene, CDR1 is SGHTA and CDR2 is FQGTGA. Trimming at V came to 5 bases and at J to 1 base, leaving 12 bases not matched to a gene. CDR3 length: 17 amino acids. CDR3 region: CASSRTGGAGKNTEAFF. CDR3 sequence (DNA): TGTGCCAGCAGCCGCACAGGGGGGGCAGGGAAGAACACTGAAGCTTTCTTT.

The rearrangement uses TRBV25-1 and TRBJ1-1; TRBD1 is a possible D gene (5 bases). The V gene lost 4 bases and the J gene lost 2 bases, with 17 bases spanning the gap. This CDR3 contains 16 residues. Germline CDR1 MGHDK, CDR2 SYGVNS. The CDR3 bases are TGTGCCAGCAGTGGGGGGGGTTGGCGGCCAAACACTGAAGCTTTCTTT. Amino acids: CASSGGGWRPNTEAFF.

V gene TRBV12-5 combines with J gene TRBJ2-3, with D possibly TRBD1 on 5 matching bases. Germline V gene sequence: CDR1 LGHNT, CDR2 FRNRAP. The CDR3 loop spans 17 amino acids. The V and J ends lost 1 base and 4 bases respectively, with 18 bases between them. CDR3 loop: CASGLATSRVRADTQYF. The CDR3 bases are TGTGCTAGTGGTTTGGCTACGAGCAGGGTTCGGGCAGATACGCAGTATTTT. Based on the CDR3 plus reference TRBV12-5 and TRBJ2-3, the full variable domain is DARVTQTPRHKVTEMGQEVTMRCQPILGHNTVFWYRQTMMQGLELLAYFRNRAPLDDSGMPKDRFSAEMPDATLATLKIQPSEPRDSAVYFCASGLATSRVRADTQYFGPGTRLTVL.

CDR3 nucleotides: TGTGCCAGCAGCTTGGCCGGGACAGATACTCGCGAGCAGTACTTC. It yields the protein CASSLAGTDTREQYF. The gene calls are TRBV5-5 and TRBJ2-7; 7 bases agree with TRBD1. The CDR3 has 15 amino acids. CDR1 SGHKS and CDR2 YYEKEE come from the germline V gene (reference sequence). Trimming removed 0 bases from V and 6 bases from J; junction bases left unmatched: 9.

V is TRBV11-1 and J is TRBJ2-3; no definite D call. This CDR3 comprises 14 residues. V lost 5 bases and J 0 bases, leaving 9 bases between the germline ends. Germline CDR1 is SGHAT and CDR2 is FQDESV (reference sequence). DNA of the CDR3: TGTGCCAGCAGCCCGCCGGGTAGCACAGATACGCAGTATTTT. Translated, it gives CASSPPGSTDTQYF.

The chain employs TRBV25-1 and TRBJ2-2, with D maybe TRBD1 (5 bases). The CDR3 is 15 residues long. Germline CDR1 and CDR2: MGHDK and SYGVNS. V was pared by 6 bases and J by 4 bases, with 15 bases between. CDR3 bases: TGTGCCAGCAGCCCGGCAGGGTCGGGCACCGGGGAGCTGTTTTTT. It encodes CASSPAGSGTGELFF.

The rearrangement links TRBV10-1 to TRBJ2-3, with 7 nucleotides matching TRBD2. Germline assignment: CDR1 WNHNN and CDR2 SYGVQD (reference sequence). Trimming at V came to 6 bases and at J to 5 bases, leaving 14 bases not matched to a gene. The CDR3 totals 16 residues. The CDR3 protein is CASSPGAGNSLDTQYF. CDR3 sequence (DNA): TGCGCCAGCAGCCCCGGAGCGGGAAATTCGTTAGATACGCAGTATTTT.

The chain carries TRBV28 and TRBJ1-1; D remains unclear. Germline assignment: CDR1 MDHEN and CDR2 SYDVKM. The V gene lost 5 bases and the J gene lost 3 bases, with 13 bases spanning the gap. The CDR3 spans 14 residues. Here the CDR3 reads CASSRPGLYTEAFF. In DNA, the CDR3 is TGTGCCAGCAGTCGCCCCGGGTTGTACACTGAAGCTTTCTTT.

The genes are TRBV9 and TRBJ2-7; 11 bases line up with TRBD1. CDR1 and CDR2 from the germline V gene are SGDLS and YYNGEE. The CDR3 spans 15 residues. Losses at the gene ends were 3 bases for V and 2 bases for J; bases not matched to a gene: 4. The CDR3 loop reads CASSARDRGAYEQYF. The DNA of the CDR3 is TGTGCCAGCAGCGCCAGGGACAGGGGGGCCTACGAGCAGTACTTC.

The table lists this clone with a few counts. The chain carries TRBV7-2 and TRBJ2-1, with D possibly being TRBD2 (7 bases). V was pared by 0 bases and J by 8 bases, with 11 bases between. CDR1 is SGHTA, CDR2 FQGNSA, per germline. This CDR3 has 14 amino acids. This chain's CDR3 is CASSLAGGGYEQFF. The CDR3 bases are TGTGCCAGCAGCTTAGCGGGAGGGGGGTATGAGCAGTTCTTC. Full variable domain (rest looked up from reference TRBV7-2 and TRBJ2-1): GAGVSQSPSNKVTEKGKDVELRCDPISGHTALYWYRQSLGQGLEFLIYFQGNSAPDKSGLPSDRFSAERTGGSVSTLTIQRTQQEDSAVYLCASSLAGGGYEQFFGPGTRLTVL.

This chain joins TRBV5-4 and TRBJ2-7; 8 bases align to TRBD2. With V trimmed by 0 bases and J by 6 bases, 8 bases remained unmatched. This CDR3 spans 15 amino acids. Per germline, CDR1 SGHNT and CDR2 YYREEE (reference sequence). The CDR3 is CASSLAGGEGSEQYF. The CDR3, as DNA: TGTGCCAGCAGCTTGGCGGGAGGGGAGGGCTCCGAGCAGTACTTC.

This clone was detected only a few times. The chain combines TRBV29-1 with TRBJ2-5; 10 bases align to TRBD1. In germline, CDR1 is SQVTM, CDR2 ANQGSEA. The CDR3 is 14 amino acids. V lost 7 bases to trimming and J lost 1 base; unmatched junction nucleotides: 6. CDR3: CSATRDRGQETQYF. In nucleotides, the CDR3 is TGCAGCGCTACCCGGGACAGGGGCCAAGAGACCCAGTACTTC. The variable domain in full, completed from reference TRBV29-1 and TRBJ2-5, reads SAVISQKPSRDICQRGTSLTIQCQVDSQVTMMFWYRQQPGQSLTLIATANQGSEATYESGFVIDKFPISRPNLTFSTLTVSNMSPEDSSIYLCSATRDRGQETQYFGPGTRLLVL.

The chain employs TRBV5-1 and TRBJ2-5; 9 nucleotides match TRBD1. The length of the CDR3 is 12 residues. J lost 5 bases, V lost 7 bases, and 3 bases had no gene match. Germline CDR1 and CDR2: SGHRS and YFSETQ. The CDR3 reads CASGTGWETQYF. CDR3 bases: TGCGCCAGCGGGACAGGGTGGGAGACCCAGTACTTC.

This clone was seen a few times. The chain is built from TRBV5-4 and TRBJ2-3, with 14 nucleotides matching TRBD2. J was trimmed by 10 bases and V by 4 bases; bases with no gene match: 11. The CDR3 spans 16 residues. CDR1 SGHNT and CDR2 YYREEE come from the germline V gene (reference sequence). CDR3 bases: TGTGCCAGCAGCAGACAGACTAGCGGGAGGGCCACAGCGCAGTATTTT. Amino acids: CASSRQTSGRATAQYF.

CDR3 nucleotides: TGTGCCAGCAGCTTACAAGGTCCGGGACAGGGGGGTGGCTACACCTTC. Its translation: CASSLQGPGQGGGYTF. The chain is built from TRBV7-2 and TRBJ1-2; 11 bases match TRBD1. CDR1 is SGHTA, CDR2 FQGNSA, per germline. This CDR3 is built from 16 residues. Trimming took 2 bases from V and 7 from J; bases not matched to a gene: 9.

The gene calls are TRBV28 and TRBJ1-4, with 7 bases identical to TRBD1. This CDR3 contains 14 residues. V trimming: 4 bases; J trimming: 8 bases; junction bases outside the gene matches: 7. The germline CDR1 and CDR2 sequences are MDHEN and SYDVKM. In nucleotides, the CDR3 is TGTGCCAGCAGTTCCACAGGGGAATGGGAAAAACTGTTTTTT. Protein sequence: CASSSTGEWEKLFF.

This clone has just one count. For the CDR3, the DNA is TGTGCCAGCAGTTTATATGAGGGTAACTATGGCTACACCTTC. Protein sequence: CASSLYEGNYGYTF. J is TRBJ1-2 and V is TRBV28; unclear D gene. The CDR3 consists of 14 residues. Germline V gene data show CDR1 as MDHEN and CDR2 as SYDVKM. V dropped 1 base and J dropped 1 base, with 7 bases sitting between them.